This T cell receptor (beta chain) was recorded in a study of T cells in Graves' hyperthyroidism and ophthalmopathy. The CDR3 regions of TCR beta were amplified from RNA transcripts. TCR CDR3 regions were first amplified by RT-PCR with HTBI primers. Via MiXCR, TCRdb re-called the multiplex PCR reads, giving one row per CDR3 protein. The table includes approximately 590,000 distinct CDR3 sequences, approximately 15% detected once. Trimming took 6 bases from V and 15 from J; bases not matched to a gene: 18. The CDR3 has 16 amino acids. Sequenced material: blood. The receptor comes from a young woman with Graves' hyperthyroidism. The chain carries TRBV12-3 or TRBV12-4 and TRBJ2-1; 12 bases align to TRBD2. The CDR3 coding sequence is TGTGCCAGCAGAGAAGGACTAGCGGGACTGTCAGGTTCGGGGTTCTTC. This codes for CASREGLAGLSGSGFF.